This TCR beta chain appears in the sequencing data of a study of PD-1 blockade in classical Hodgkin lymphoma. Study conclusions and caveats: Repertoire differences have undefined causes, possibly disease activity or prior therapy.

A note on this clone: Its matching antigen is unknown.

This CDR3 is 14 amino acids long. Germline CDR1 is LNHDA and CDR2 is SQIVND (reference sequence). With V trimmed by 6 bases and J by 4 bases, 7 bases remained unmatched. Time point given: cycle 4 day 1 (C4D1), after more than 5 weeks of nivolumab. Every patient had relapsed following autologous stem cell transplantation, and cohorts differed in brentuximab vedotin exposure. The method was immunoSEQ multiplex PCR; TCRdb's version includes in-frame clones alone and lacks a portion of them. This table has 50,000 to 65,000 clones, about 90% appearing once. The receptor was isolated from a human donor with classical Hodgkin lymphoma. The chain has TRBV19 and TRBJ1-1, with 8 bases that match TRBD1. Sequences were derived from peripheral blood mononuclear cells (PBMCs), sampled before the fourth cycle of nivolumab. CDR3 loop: CASRKTGDSTEAFF. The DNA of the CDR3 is TGTGCCAGTAGAAAGACAGGGGATAGCACTGAAGCTTTCTTT.